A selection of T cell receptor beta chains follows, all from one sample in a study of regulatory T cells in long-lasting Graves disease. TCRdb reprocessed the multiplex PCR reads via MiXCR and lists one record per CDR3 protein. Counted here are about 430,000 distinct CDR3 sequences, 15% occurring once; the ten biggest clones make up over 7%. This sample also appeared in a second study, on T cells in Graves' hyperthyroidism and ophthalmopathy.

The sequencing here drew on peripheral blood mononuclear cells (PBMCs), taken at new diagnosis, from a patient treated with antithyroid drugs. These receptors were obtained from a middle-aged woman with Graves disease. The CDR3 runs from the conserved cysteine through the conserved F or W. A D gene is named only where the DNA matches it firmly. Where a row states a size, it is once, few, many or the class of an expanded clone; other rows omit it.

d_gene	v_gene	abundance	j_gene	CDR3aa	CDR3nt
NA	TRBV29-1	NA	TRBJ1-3	CSVEPGSSGNTIYF	TGCAGCGTTGAACCGGGAAGCTCTGGAAACACCATATATTTT
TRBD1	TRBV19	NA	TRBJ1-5	CASSIGGQGAFQPQHF	TGTGCCAGTAGTATTGGGGGGCAGGGGGCTTTTCAGCCCCAGCATTTT
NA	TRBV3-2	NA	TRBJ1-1	CASSPIWGYGPPNTEAFF	TGTGCCAGCAGCCCTATTTGGGGTTACGGGCCTCCAAACACTGAAGCTTTCTTT
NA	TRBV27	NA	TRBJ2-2	CASSPLGVPDTGELFF	TGTGCCAGCAGTCCCCTCGGGGTCCCCGACACCGGGGAGCTGTTTTTT
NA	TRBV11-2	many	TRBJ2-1	CASSPIAFVSRPRTYNEQFF	TGTGCCAGCAGCCCAATAGCGTTCGTGTCCAGGCCCCGAACCTACAATGAGCAGTTCTTC
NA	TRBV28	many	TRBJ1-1	CASSLPLERVNTEAFF	TGTGCCAGCAGTTTACCTCTTGAAAGGGTGAACACTGAAGCTTTCTTT
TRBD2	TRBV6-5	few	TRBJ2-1	CASSLTSGGTSYNEQFF	TGTGCCAGCAGTTTGACTAGCGGGGGAACCTCCTACAATGAGCAGTTCTTC
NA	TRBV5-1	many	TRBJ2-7	CASSLGPTDYEQYF	TGCGCCAGCAGCTTGGGGCCTACCGACTACGAGCAGTACTTC
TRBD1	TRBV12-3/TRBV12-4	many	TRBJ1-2	CASTTAGQGFNYGYTF	TGTGCCAGCACCACCGCCGGACAGGGCTTTAACTATGGCTACACCTTC
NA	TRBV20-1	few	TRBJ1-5	CSGMAGGGNQPQHF	TGCAGTGGTATGGCGGGGGGAGGCAATCAGCCCCAGCATTTT
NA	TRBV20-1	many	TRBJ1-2	CSASAPGENGYTF	TGCAGTGCTAGCGCGCCAGGGGAAAATGGCTACACCTTC
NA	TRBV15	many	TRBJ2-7	CATSREISDSSYEQYF	TGTGCCACCAGCAGAGAGATTAGCGACAGCTCCTACGAGCAGTACTTC
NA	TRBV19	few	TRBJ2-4	CASSIWAKGLGNIQYF	TGTGCCAGTAGTATTTGGGCGAAGGGGCTGGGAAACATTCAGTACTTC
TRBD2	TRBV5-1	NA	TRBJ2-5	CASRYGTSGEETQYF	TGCGCCAGCAGGTACGGGACTAGCGGAGAAGAGACCCAGTACTTC
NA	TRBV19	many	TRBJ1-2	CASSTNQANYGYTF	TGTGCCAGTAGTACCAACCAGGCTAACTATGGCTACACCTTC
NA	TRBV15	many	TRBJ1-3	CATSRDRSSGNTIYF	TGTGCCACCAGCAGAGACCGGAGCTCTGGAAACACCATATATTTT
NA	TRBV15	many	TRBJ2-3	CATSRAARWDTQYF	TGTGCCACCAGCAGAGCCGCTAGGTGGGATACGCAGTATTTT
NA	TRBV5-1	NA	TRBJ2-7	CASSFTIPGTLSYERYF	TGCGCCAGCAGCTTTACTATTCCCGGGACCCTCTCCTACGAGCGGTACTTC
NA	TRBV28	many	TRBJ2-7	CASSSTLGEQYF	TGTGCCAGCAGTTCGACATTGGGCGAGCAGTACTTC
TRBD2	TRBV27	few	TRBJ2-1	CASTLGTSGRNEQFF	TGTGCCAGCACCTTGGGGACTAGCGGCCGCAATGAGCAGTTCTTC
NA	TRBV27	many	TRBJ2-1	CASSRGWEAPYNEQFF	TGTGCCAGCAGTCGTGGGTGGGAGGCCCCCTACAATGAGCAGTTCTTC
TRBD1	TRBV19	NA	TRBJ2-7	CASSAPNRGPYEQYF	TGTGCCAGTAGTGCCCCGAACAGGGGCCCCTACGAGCAGTACTTC
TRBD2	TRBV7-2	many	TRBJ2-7	CASSLGASGRGAYEQYF	TGTGCCAGCAGCTTAGGGGCTAGCGGGAGGGGGGCCTACGAGCAGTACTTC
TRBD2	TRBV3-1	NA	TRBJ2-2	CASSQASGTGELFF	TGTGCCAGCAGCCAAGCTAGCGGAACCGGGGAGCTGTTTTTT
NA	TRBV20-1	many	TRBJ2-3	CSADFRESTDTQYF	NA
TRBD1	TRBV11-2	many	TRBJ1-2	CASSFAGQAHNYGYTF	TGTGCCAGCAGCTTCGCAGGACAGGCCCATAACTATGGCTACACCTTC
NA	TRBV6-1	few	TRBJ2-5	CASSPKGLGETQYF	TGTGCCAGCAGTCCAAAGGGCCTCGGAGAGACCCAGTACTTC
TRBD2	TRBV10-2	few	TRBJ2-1	CASRGASAGGRVDEQFF	TGCGCCAGCAGGGGTGCTTCAGCGGGAGGGCGGGTCGATGAGCAGTTCTTC
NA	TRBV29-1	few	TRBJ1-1	CSVGAAFF	TGCAGCGTTGGTGCGGCTTTCTTT
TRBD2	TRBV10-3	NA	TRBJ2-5	CAVTSGTSGKKETQYF	TGTGCCGTAACCTCGGGGACTAGCGGGAAAAAAGAGACCCAGTACTTC
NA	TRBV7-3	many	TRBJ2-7	CASSLNAGPYEQYF	TGTGCCAGCAGCTTAAATGCGGGACCCTACGAGCAGTACTTC
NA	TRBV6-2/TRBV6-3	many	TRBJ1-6	CASSYIGSPLHF	TGTGCCAGCAGTTACATTGGTTCACCCCTCCACTTT
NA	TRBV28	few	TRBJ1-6	CASSPPTPNSPLHF	TGTGCCAGCAGCCCCCCCACCCCCAATTCACCCCTCCACTTT
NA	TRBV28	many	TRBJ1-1	CASSLAIGKNTEAFF	TGTGCCAGCAGTTTAGCGATAGGGAAGAACACTGAAGCTTTCTTT
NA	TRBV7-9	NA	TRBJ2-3	CASKGQGPDTQYF	TGTGCCAGCAAGGGGCAGGGCCCAGATACGCAGTATTTT
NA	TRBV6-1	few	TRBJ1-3	CASRILGPGNTIYF	TGTGCCAGCAGAATACTTGGCCCTGGAAACACCATATATTTT
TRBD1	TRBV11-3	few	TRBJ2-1	CASSLIGTGNNEQFF	TGTGCCAGCAGCTTAATCGGGACAGGGAACAATGAGCAGTTCTTC
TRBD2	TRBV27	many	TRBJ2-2	CASSFPYPGLAGVNTGELFF	TGTGCCAGCAGTTTCCCTTACCCGGGACTAGCGGGAGTTAATACCGGGGAGCTGTTTTTT
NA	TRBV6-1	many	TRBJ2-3	CASSATGTSTDTQYF	TGTGCCAGCAGTGCGACAGGGACTAGCACAGATACGCAGTATTTT
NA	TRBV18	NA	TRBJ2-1	CASSLTEYNEQFF	TGTGCCAGCTCGCTCACGGAGTACAATGAGCAGTTCTTC
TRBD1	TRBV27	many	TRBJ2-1	CASSAGTGVPLTLSEQFF	TGTGCCAGCAGTGCCGGGACAGGGGTCCCGTTGACGCTATCTGAGCAGTTCTTC
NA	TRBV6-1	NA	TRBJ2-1	CASISSLFSYNEQFF	TGTGCCAGCATCTCTTCACTCTTCTCCTACAATGAGCAGTTCTTC
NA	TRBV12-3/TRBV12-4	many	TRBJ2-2	CASAEMGGELFF	TGTGCCAGCGCGGAAATGGGCGGGGAGCTGTTTTTT
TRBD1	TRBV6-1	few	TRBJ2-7	CASSRTGAGYEQYF	TGTGCCAGCAGCCGGACAGGGGCGGGGTACGAGCAGTACTTC
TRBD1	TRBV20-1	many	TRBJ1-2	CSARTPDRDGYTF	TGCAGTGCTAGAACCCCCGACAGGGATGGCTACACCTTC
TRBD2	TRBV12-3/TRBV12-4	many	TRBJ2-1	CASSLGTSGNFWDEQFF	TGTGCCAGCAGTTTAGGGACTAGCGGGAACTTCTGGGATGAGCAGTTCTTC
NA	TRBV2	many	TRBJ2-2	CASSESRNRDMTGELFF	TGTGCCAGCAGTGAATCCCGTAACAGGGACATGACCGGGGAGCTGTTTTTT
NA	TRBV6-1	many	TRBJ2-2	CASKDENTGELFF	TGTGCCAGCAAGGACGAGAACACCGGGGAGCTGTTTTTT
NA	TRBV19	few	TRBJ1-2	CASSIGRDFGYTF	TGTGCCAGTAGTATAGGCAGGGACTTTGGCTACACCTTC
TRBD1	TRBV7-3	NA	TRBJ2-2	CASSSQGTQGGGELFF	TGTGCCAGCAGCTCACAGGGGACCCAAGGAGGCGGGGAGCTGTTTTTT
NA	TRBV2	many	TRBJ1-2	CASRREIGMDGYTF	TGTGCCAGCAGGCGGGAGATAGGGATGGACGGCTACACCTTC
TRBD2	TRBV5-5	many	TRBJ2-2	CASSAPGLATTGELFF	TGTGCCAGCAGCGCGCCGGGACTAGCGACAACCGGGGAGCTGTTTTTT
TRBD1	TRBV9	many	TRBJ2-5	CASSAGQGAWETQYF	TGTGCCAGCAGCGCGGGACAGGGGGCTTGGGAGACCCAGTACTTC
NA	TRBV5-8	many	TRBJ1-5	CASSLGPSGGNQPQHF	TGTGCCAGCAGCTTGGGCCCATCCGGGGGCAATCAGCCCCAGCATTTT
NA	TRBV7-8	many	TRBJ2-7	CASSLIRVSYEQYF	TGTGCCAGCAGCTTAATCAGGGTCTCCTACGAGCAGTACTTC
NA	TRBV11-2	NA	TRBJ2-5	CASKPRSVARGRETQYF	TGTGCCAGCAAGCCGCGGAGCGTCGCTCGGGGGAGGGAGACCCAGTACTTC
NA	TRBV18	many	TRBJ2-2	CASSPGTTGELFF	TGTGCCAGCAGTCCCGGTACCACCGGGGAGCTGTTTTTT